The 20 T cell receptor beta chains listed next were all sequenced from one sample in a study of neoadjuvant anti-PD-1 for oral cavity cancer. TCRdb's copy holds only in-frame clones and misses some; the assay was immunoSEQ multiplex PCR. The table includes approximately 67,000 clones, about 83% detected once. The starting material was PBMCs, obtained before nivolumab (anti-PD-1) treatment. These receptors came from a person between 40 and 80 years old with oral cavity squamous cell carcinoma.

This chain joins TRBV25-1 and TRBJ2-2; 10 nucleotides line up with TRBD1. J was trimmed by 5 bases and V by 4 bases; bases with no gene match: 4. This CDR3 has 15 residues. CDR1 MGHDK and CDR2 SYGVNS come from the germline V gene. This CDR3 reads CASSGQGASTGELFF. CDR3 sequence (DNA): TGTGCCAGCAGTGGACAGGGGGCGAGTACCGGGGAGCTGTTTTTT.

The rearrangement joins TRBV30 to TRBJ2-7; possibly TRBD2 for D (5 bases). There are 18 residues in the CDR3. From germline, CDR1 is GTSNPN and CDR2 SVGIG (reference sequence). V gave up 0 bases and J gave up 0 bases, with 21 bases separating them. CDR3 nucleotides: TGTGCCTGGAGTGTTCGCCCCTATCTTGGACTTCTCTCCTACGAGCAGTACTTC. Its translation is CAWSVRPYLGLLSYEQYF.

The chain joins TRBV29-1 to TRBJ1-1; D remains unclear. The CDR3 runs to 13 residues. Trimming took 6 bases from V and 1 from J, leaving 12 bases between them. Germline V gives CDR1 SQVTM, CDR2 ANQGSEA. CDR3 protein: CSVSDARNTEAFF. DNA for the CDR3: TGCAGCGTCTCGGACGCCCGGAACACTGAAGCTTTCTTT.

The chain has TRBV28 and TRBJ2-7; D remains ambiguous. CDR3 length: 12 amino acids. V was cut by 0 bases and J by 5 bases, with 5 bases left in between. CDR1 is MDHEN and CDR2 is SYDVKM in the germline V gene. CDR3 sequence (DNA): TGTGCCAGCAGTTTATGGTGGGACGAGCAGTACTTC. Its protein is CASSLWWDEQYF.

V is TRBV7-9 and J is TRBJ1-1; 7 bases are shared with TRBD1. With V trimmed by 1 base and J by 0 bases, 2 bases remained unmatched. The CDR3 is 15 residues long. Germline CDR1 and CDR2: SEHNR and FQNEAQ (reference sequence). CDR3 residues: CASSLEGAMNTEAFF. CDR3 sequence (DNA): TGTGCCAGCAGCTTAGAGGGGGCAATGAACACTGAAGCTTTCTTT. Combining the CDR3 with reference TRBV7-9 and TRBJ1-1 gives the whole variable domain DTGVSQNPRHKITKRGQNVTFRCDPISEHNRLYWYRQTLGQGPEFLTYFQNEAQLEKSRLLSDRFSAERPKGSFSTLEIQRTEQGDSAMYLCASSLEGAMNTEAFFGQGTRLTVV.

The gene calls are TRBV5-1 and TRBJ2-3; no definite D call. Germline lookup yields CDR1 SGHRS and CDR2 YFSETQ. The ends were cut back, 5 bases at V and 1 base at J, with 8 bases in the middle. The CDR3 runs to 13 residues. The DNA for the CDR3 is TGCGCCAGCAGTAAGTTCGGCACAGATACGCAGTATTTT. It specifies CASSKFGTDTQYF.

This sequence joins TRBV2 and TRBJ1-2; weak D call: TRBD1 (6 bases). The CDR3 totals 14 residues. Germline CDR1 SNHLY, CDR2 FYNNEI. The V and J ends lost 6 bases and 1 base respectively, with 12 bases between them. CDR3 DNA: TGTGCCAGCAGGCAGGGACAAAGTAACTATGGCTACACCTTC. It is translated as CASRQGQSNYGYTF.

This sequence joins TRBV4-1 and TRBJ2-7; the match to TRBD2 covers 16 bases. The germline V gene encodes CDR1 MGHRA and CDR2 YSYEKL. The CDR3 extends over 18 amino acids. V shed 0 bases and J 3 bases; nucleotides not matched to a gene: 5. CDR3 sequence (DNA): TGCGCCAGCAGCCAAGAGGGGACTAGCGGGGGGGTTAGCTACGAGCAGTACTTC. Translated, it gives CASSQEGTSGGVSYEQYF.

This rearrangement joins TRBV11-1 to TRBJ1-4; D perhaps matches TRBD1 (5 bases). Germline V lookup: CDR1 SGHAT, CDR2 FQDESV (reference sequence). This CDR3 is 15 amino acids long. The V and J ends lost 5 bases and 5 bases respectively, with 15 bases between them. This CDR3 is CASSTSGTGNEKLFF. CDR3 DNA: TGTGCCAGCAGCACTTCCGGGACGGGGAATGAAAAACTGTTTTTT.

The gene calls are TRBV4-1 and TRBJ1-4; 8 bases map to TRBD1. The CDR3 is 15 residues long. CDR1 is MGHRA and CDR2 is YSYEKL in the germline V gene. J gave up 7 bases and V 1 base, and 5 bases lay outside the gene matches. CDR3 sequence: CASSQGTGTGEKLFF. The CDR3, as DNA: TGCGCCAGCAGCCAAGGAACCGGGACAGGTGAAAAACTGTTTTTT.

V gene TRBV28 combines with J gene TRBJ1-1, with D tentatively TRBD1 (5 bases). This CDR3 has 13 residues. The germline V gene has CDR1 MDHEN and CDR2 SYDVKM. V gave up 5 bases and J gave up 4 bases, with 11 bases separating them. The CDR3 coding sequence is TGTGCCAGCAGTCGAACGACAGTCACTGAAGCTTTCTTT. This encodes CASSRTTVTEAFF.

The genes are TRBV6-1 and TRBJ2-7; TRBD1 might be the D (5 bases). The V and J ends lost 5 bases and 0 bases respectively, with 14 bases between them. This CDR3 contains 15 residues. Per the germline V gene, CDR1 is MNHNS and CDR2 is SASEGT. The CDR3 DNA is TGTGCCAGCAGTAAAGGACATGGTAGCTCCTACGAGCAGTACTTC. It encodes CASSKGHGSSYEQYF.

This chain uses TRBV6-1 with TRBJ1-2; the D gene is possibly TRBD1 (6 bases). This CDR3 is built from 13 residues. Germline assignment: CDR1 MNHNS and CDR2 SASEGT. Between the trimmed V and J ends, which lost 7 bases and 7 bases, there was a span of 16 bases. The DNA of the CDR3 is TGTGCCAGCACCCCCGAGGGGGGATCTGGCTACACCTTC. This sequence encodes CASTPEGGSGYTF.

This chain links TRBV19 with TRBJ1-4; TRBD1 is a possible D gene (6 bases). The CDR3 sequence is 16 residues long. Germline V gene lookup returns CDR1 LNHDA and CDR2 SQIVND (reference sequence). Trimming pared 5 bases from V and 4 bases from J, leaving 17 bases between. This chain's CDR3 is CASSSLQQGYNEKLFF. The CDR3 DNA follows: TGTGCCAGTAGTTCGCTCCAACAGGGCTATAATGAAAAACTGTTTTTT.

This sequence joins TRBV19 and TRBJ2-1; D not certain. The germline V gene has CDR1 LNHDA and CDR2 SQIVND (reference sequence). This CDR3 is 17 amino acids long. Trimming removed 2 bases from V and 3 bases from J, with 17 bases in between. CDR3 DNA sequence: TGTGCCAGTAGTATAATTTCATTGGGTCAGCGCTACAATGAGCAGTTCTTC. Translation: CASSIISLGQRYNEQFF.

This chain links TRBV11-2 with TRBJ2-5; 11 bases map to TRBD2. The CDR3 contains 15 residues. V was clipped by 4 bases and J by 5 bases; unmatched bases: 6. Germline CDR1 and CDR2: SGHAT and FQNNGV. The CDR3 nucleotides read TGTGCCAGCAGCTCCCTAGCGGGGGGCCGGGAGACCCAGTACTTC. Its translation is CASSSLAGGRETQYF. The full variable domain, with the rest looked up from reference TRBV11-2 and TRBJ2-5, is EAGVAQSPRYKIIEKRQSVAFWCNPISGHATLYWYQQILGQGPKLLIQFQNNGVVDDSQLPKDRFSAERLKGVDSTLKIQPAKLEDSAVYLCASSSLAGGRETQYFGPGTRLLVL.

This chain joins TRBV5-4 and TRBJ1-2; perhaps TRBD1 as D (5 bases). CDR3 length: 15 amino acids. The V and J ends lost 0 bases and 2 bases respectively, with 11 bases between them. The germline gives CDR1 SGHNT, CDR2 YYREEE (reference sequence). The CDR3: CASSLVGGDNYGYTF. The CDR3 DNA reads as TGTGCCAGCAGCTTGGTTGGGGGGGACAACTATGGCTACACCTTC.

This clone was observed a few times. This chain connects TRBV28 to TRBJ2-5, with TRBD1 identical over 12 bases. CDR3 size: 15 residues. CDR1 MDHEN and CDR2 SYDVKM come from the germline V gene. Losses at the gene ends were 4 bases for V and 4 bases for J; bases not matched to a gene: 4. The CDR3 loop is CASSWGQGARETQYF. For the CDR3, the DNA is TGTGCCAGCAGTTGGGGACAGGGGGCGAGAGAGACCCAGTACTTC.

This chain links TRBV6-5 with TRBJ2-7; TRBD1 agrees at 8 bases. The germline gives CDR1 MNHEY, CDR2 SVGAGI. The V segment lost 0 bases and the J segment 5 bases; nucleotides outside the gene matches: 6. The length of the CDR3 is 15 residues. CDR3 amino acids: CASSYSWTGQNEQYF. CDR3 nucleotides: TGTGCCAGCAGTTACTCGTGGACAGGGCAAAACGAGCAGTACTTC.

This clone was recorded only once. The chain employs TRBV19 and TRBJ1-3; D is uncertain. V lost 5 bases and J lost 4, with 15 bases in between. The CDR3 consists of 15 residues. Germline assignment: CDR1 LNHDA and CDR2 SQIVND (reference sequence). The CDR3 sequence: CASSPQHTPGNTIYF. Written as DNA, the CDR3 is TGTGCCAGTAGTCCGCAACATACTCCGGGAAACACCATATATTTT.